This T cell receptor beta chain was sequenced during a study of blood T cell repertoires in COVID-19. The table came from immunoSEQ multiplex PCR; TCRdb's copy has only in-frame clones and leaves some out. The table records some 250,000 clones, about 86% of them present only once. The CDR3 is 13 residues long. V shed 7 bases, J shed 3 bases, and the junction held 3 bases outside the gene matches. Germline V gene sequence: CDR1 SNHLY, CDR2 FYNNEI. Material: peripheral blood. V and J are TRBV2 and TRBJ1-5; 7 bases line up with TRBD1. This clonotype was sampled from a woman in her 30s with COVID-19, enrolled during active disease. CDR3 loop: CASMGQINQPQHF. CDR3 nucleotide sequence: TGTGCCAGCATGGGACAGATCAATCAGCCCCAGCATTTT.